The clone carrying this TCR beta chain has only a few counts. The sample originates from a study of T cells in Graves' hyperthyroidism and ophthalmopathy. Study summary: At the time of initial diagnosis and before any treatment, peripheral blood was collected.

The study enrolled patients aged 18 to 65 with newly diagnosed hyperthyroidism of under 2 months' duration. Diagnostic assessment was based on clinical symptoms, serum thyroxine and TRAb, thyroid ultrasound and orbital computed tomography. Germline V CDR1 and CDR2: PRHDT, FYEKMQ (reference sequence). The CDR3 length is 15 residues. The V end was cut by 2 bases, the J end by 2 bases, with 11 bases between. Researchers took RNA transcripts and amplified the TCR beta CDR3 regions from them. A first-round RT-PCR of the TCR CDR3 used the HTBI primer set. TCRdb re-derived calls from the multiplex PCR reads in MiXCR, one entry per CDR3 protein. The sample has a few hundred thousand distinct CDR3 sequences, approximately 15% seen once.

The receptor was isolated from a woman in her thirties with Graves' hyperthyroidism that later progressed to Graves' ophthalmopathy. Specimen: blood. The J gene is TRBJ2-3, the V gene TRBV13; D is ambiguous. CDR3 nucleotide sequence: TGTGCCAGCAGCTTATCGACCGAGAACACAGATACGCAGTATTTT. This gives the protein CASSLSTENTDTQYF.